This TCR beta chain was obtained from a study of vaccination and CD4 T cells after COVID-19. Germline V gene data show CDR1 as SEHNR and CDR2 as FQNEAQ (reference sequence). This CDR3 is built from 15 residues. The V gene end was trimmed by 5 bases and the J gene end by 7 bases; junction bases not matched to a gene: 13. This clonotype was observed a few times. What it recognizes is unknown. Treatment noted: approximately 10-day PBMC culture with coronavirus spike peptide pools or control peptides (ViraFEST assay). Gathering of the CD4+ T cells, from the unexposed donor, took place before the COVID-19 pandemic (2011-2018). With the Oncomine TCR Beta short-read assay, DNA from cultured CD4+ T cells was sequenced. It was from cultured CD4+ T cells that genomic DNA was extracted. TCRdb re-derived calls from the PCR reads in MiXCR, one entry per CDR3 protein. The repertoire holds thousands of distinct CDR3 sequences, with 25% to 35% as singletons.

This sequence was found in a human donor in good health. The specimen sequenced was CD4+ T cells from blood, cultured in vitro. The rearrangement uses TRBV7-9 and TRBJ2-5, with 7 bases that match TRBD1. In nucleotides, the CDR3 is TGTGCCAGCAGCGTAGGGACAGTCCGGTTGGGGACCCAGTACTTC. It is translated as CASSVGTVRLGTQYF.